This T cell receptor beta chain was observed in a study of cytomegalovirus exposure and HLA in healthy donors. PCR used 60 Vbeta primers and 13 Jbeta primers. Method: immunoSEQ multiplex PCR; TCRdb's copy keeps in-frame clones and lacks some. The data hold approximately 91,000 clones, with around 64% observed a single time. A single count supports this clone. Its matching antigen is unknown. Findings and limits, study-wide: Several of the most significant clusters appeared, in a later analysis, to be linked to common viral pathogens. With further analysis later on, most CMV-associated TCR beta chains appeared HLA-restricted.

Sequencing input: PBMCs. The source of this sequence is a human donor in good health.

Here the CDR3 reads CASSPVARIYGYTF. CDR3 sequence (DNA): TGTGCCAGTAGCCCCGTCGCCAGGATCTATGGCTACACCTTC. The chain uses TRBV19 and TRBJ1-2; D unresolved. Germline V lookup: CDR1 LNHDA, CDR2 SQIVND (reference sequence). CDR3 size: 14 residues. V lost 6 bases, J lost 4 bases, and 15 bases lay in between.